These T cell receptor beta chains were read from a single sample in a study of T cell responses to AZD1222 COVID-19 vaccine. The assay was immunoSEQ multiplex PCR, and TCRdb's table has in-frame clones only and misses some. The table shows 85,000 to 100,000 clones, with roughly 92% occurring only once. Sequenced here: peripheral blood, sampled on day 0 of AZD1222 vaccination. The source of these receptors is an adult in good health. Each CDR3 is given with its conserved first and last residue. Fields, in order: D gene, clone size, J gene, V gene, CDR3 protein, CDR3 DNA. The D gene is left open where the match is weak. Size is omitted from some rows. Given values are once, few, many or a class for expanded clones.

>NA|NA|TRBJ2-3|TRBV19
CASSLRTGDTQYF
TGTGCCAGTAGTCTCCGGACTGGAGATACGCAGTATTTT
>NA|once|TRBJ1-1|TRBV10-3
CAITEGLGSRNTEAFF
TGTGCCATCACTGAGGGTTTGGGGAGTCGGAACACTGAAGCTTTCTTT
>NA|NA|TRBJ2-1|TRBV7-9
CASPIPGPHSYNEQFF
TGTGCCAGCCCAATCCCTGGGCCTCACTCCTACAATGAGCAGTTCTTC
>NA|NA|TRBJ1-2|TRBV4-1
CASSQEWTVDGYTF
TGCGCCAGCAGCCAAGAATGGACAGTAGATGGCTACACCTTC
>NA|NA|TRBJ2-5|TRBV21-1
CASSTEGSLGETQYF
TGTGCCAGCAGCACAGAAGGGAGTCTCGGTGAGACCCAGTACTTC
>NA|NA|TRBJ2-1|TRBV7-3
CASSSSLWAEQFF
TGTGCCAGCAGCTCCTCCTTGTGGGCTGAGCAGTTCTTC
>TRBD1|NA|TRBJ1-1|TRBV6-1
CASSETAGGETEAFF
TGTGCCAGCAGTGAAACGGCAGGGGGGGAGACTGAAGCTTTCTTT
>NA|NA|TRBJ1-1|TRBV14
CASSQVGTQGNTEAFF
TGTGCCAGCAGCCAAGTTGGGACTCAGGGTAACACTGAAGCTTTCTTT
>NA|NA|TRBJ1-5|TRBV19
CASSRFGGPRFDSNQPQHF
TGTGCCAGTAGTAGGTTTGGGGGCCCCCGATTTGATAGCAATCAGCCCCAGCATTTT
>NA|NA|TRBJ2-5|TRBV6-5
CASRSGQLQETQYF
TGTGCCAGCAGAAGCGGACAGCTACAAGAGACCCAGTACTTC